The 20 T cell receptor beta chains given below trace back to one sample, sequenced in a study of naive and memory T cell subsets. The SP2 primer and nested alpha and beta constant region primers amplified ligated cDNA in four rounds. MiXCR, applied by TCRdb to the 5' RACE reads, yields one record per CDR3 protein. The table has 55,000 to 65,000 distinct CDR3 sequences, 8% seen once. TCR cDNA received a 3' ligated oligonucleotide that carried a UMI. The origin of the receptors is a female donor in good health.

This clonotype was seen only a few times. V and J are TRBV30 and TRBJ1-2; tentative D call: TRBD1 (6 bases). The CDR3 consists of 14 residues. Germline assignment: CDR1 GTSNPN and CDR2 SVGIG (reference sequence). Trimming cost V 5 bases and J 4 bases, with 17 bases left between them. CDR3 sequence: CAWVGGGSPYGYTF. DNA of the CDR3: TGTGCCTGGGTTGGGGGGGGCTCCCCCTATGGCTACACCTTC.

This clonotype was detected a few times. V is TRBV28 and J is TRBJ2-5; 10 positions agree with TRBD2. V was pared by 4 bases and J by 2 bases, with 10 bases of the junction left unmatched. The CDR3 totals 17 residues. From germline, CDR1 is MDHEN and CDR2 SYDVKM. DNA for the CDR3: TGTGCCAGCAGTTCCGGGGTAGCGGGAGGCCAACAAGAGACCCAGTACTTC. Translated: CASSSGVAGGQQETQYF.

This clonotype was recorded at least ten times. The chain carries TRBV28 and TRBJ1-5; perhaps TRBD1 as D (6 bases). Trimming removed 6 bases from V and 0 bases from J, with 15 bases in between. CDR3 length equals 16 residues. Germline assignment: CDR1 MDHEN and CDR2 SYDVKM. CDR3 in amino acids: CASRERGGFSNQPQHF. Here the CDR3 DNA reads TGTGCCAGCAGAGAAAGAGGGGGGTTTAGCAATCAGCCCCAGCATTTT.

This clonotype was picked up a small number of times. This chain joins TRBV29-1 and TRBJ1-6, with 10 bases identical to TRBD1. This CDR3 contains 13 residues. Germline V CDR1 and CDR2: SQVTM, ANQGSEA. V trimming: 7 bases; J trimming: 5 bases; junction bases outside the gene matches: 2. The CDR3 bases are TGCAGCGCAGGGACAGGGGATAATTCACCCCTCCACTTT. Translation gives CSAGTGDNSPLHF.

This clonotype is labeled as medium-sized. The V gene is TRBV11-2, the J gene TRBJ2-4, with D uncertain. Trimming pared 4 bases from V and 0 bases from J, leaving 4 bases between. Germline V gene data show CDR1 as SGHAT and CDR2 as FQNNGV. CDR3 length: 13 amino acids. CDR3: CASSSVAKNIQYF. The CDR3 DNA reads TGTGCCAGCAGCTCTGTAGCCAAAAACATTCAGTACTTC.

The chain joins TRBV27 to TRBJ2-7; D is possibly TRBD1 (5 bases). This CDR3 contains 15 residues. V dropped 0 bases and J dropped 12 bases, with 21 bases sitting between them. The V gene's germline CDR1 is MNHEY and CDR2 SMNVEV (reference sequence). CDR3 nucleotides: TGTGCCAGCAGTTTATCTCCTAAAGGGGCTTCCAGTGCGTACTTC. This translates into CASSLSPKGASSAYF.

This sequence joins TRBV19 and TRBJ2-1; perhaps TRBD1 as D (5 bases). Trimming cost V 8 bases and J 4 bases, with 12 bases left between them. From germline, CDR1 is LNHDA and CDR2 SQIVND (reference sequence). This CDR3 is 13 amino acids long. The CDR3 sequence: CASLGLTYNEQFF. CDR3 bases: TGTGCCAGTTTGGGGCTAACATACAATGAGCAGTTCTTC.

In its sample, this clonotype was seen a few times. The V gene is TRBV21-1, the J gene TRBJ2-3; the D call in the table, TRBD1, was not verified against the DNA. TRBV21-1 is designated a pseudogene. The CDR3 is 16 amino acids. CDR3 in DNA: TGTGCCAGCAGCAATGGTGGGGCCGACACCACAGATACGCAGTATTTT. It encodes CASSNGGADTTDTQYF.

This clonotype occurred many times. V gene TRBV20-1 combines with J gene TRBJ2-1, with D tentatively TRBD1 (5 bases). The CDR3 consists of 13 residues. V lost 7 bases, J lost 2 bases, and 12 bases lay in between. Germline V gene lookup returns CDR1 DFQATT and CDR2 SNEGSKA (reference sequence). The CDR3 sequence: CSVDRRTYNEQFF. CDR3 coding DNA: TGCAGTGTAGACAGACGAACCTACAATGAGCAGTTCTTC.

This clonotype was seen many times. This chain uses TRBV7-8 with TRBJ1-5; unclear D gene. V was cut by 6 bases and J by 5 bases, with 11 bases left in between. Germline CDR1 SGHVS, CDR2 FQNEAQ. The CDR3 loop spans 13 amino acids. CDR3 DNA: TGTGCCAGCAGTCTTACAATGGATCAGCCCCAGCATTTT. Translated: CASSLTMDQPQHF.

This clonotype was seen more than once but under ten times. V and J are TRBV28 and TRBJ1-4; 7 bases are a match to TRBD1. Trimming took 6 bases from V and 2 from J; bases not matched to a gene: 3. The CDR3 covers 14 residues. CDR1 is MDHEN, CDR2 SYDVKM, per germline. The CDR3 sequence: CASSQGDTNEKLFF. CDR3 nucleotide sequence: TGTGCCAGCAGCCAGGGGGATACTAATGAAAAACTGTTTTTT.

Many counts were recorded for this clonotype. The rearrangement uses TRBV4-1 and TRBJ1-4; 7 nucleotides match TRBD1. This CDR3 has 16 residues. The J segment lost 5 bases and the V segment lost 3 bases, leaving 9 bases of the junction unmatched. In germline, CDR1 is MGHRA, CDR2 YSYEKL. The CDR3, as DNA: TGCGCCAGCAGCCAGAGTCCGGGACAGTGGAATGAAAAACTGTTTTTT. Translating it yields CASSQSPGQWNEKLFF.

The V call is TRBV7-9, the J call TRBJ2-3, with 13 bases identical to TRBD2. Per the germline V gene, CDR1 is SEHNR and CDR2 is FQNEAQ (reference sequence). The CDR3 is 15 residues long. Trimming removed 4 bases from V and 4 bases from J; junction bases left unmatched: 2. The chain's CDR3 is CASSSTSGRSDTQYF. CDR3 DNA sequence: TGTGCCAGCAGCTCGACTAGCGGGAGGTCAGATACGCAGTATTTT.

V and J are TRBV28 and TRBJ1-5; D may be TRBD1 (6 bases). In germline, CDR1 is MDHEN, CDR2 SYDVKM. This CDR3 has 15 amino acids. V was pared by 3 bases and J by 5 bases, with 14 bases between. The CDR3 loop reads CASSFGGGADQPQHF. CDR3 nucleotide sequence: TGTGCCAGCAGTTTCGGGGGGGGCGCGGATCAGCCCCAGCATTTT.

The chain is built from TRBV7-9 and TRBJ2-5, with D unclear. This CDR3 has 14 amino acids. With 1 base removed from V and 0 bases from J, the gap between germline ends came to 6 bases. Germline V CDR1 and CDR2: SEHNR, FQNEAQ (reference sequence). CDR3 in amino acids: CASSLVRDQETQYF. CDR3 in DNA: TGTGCCAGCAGCTTAGTTCGAGACCAAGAGACCCAGTACTTC.

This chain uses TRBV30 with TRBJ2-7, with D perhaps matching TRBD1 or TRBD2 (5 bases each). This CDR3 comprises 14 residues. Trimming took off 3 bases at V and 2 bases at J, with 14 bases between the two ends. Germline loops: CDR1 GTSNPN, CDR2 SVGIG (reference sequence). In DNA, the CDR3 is TGTGCCTGGAGCGCGAGGGGTGTCCCCTACGAGCAGTACTTC. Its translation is CAWSARGVPYEQYF.

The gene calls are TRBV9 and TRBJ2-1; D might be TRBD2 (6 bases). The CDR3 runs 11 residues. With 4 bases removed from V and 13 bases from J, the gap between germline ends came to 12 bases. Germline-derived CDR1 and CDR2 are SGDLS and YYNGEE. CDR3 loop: CASSPGSGQFF. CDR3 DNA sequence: TGTGCCAGCAGCCCCGGGAGCGGACAGTTCTTC.

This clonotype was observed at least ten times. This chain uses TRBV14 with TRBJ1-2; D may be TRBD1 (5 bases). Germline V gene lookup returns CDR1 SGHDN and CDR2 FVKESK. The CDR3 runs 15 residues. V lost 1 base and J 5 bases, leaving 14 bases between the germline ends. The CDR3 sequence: CASSQVEGDKYGYTF. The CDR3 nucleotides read TGTGCCAGCAGCCAAGTAGAAGGGGATAAGTATGGCTACACCTTC.

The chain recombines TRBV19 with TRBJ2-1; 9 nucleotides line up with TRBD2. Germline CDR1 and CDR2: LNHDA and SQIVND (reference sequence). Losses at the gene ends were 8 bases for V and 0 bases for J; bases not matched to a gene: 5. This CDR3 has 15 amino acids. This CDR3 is CASAKAGGSYNEQFF. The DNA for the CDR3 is TGTGCCAGTGCCAAAGCGGGGGGCTCCTACAATGAGCAGTTCTTC.

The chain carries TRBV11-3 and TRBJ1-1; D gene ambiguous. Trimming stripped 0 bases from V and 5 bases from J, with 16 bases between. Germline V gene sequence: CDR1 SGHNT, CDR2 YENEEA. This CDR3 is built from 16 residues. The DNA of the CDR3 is TGTGCCAGCAGCTTAGAGCTCTGGGGTTCGAGGACTGAAGCTTTCTTT. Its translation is CASSLELWGSRTEAFF.